The 30 T cell receptor beta chains presented below share a single source sample, sequenced in a study of graft-versus-host responses after intestinal transplantation. No cognate antigen is known for these TCRs. The protocol was immunoSEQ multiplex PCR, while the TCRdb copy is restricted to in-frame clones and leaves out a portion. The table records about 71,000 clones, 90% of them present only once. The specimen comprised unstimulated CD8+ T cells sorted from spleen or lymph node cells, sampled before intestinal transplant. These receptors all come from a human donor who received an intestinal transplant.

V and J are TRBV11-2 and TRBJ2-5, with 7 nucleotides matching TRBD1. Germline V gene data show CDR1 as SGHAT and CDR2 as FQNNGV. V was pared by 6 bases and J by 2 bases, with 12 bases of the junction left unmatched. The CDR3 spans 16 residues. CDR3 in amino acids: CASSYTGVPLQETQYF. In DNA form, the CDR3 reads TGTGCCAGCAGTTATACAGGGGTACCCCTGCAAGAGACCCAGTACTTC.

This chain uses TRBV4-1 with TRBJ2-2; 7 bases are a match to TRBD1. There are 17 residues in the CDR3. J was trimmed by 7 bases and V by 0 bases; bases with no gene match: 11. From germline, CDR1 is MGHRA and CDR2 YSYEKL. CDR3 region: CASSQDGGQVFSGELFF. The CDR3 DNA reads as TGCGCCAGCAGCCAAGATGGAGGACAGGTGTTTAGCGGGGAGCTGTTTTTT.

The chain links TRBV27 to TRBJ1-3; D is unclear. The V end lost 5 bases, the J end lost 0 bases, and 11 bases lay between the germline ends. The CDR3 runs to 15 residues. The germline gives CDR1 MNHEY, CDR2 SMNVEV (reference sequence). CDR3 in DNA: TGTGCCAGCAGTCCTACAGCCGCCTCTGGAAACACCATATATTTT. Translating it yields CASSPTAASGNTIYF.

The J gene is TRBJ2-1, the V gene TRBV7-6, with D possibly matching TRBD2 (6 bases). Between the trimmed V and J ends, which lost 5 bases and 6 bases, there was a span of 14 bases. The CDR3 runs 14 residues. Germline-derived CDR1 and CDR2 are SGHVS and FNYEAQ. The CDR3 reads CASSIDGRGNEQFF. CDR3 coding DNA: TGTGCCAGCAGCATAGACGGGCGGGGCAATGAGCAGTTCTTC.

The rearrangement links TRBV29-1 to TRBJ1-2; TRBD1 agrees at 12 bases. CDR1 SQVTM and CDR2 ANQGSEA come from the germline V gene. The CDR3 extends over 22 amino acids. V dropped 3 bases and J dropped 6; count of bases not matched to a gene: 29. The CDR3 bases are TGCAGCGTTGAGGCTCCGGGACAGGGGGCTGCAGGTGGCCTGAGCTGGTCTAATGGCTACACCTTC. It codes for CSVEAPGQGAAGGLSWSNGYTF.

The chain recombines TRBV27 with TRBJ1-1; D ambiguous. V was trimmed by 8 bases and J by 4 bases, leaving 14 bases between them. This CDR3 spans 13 amino acids. Germline CDR1 reads MNHEY; CDR2 reads SMNVEV (reference sequence). DNA for the CDR3: TGTGCCAGCGAAGGGAGAACTTCCACTGAAGCTTTCTTT. As protein: CASEGRTSTEAFF.

This chain connects TRBV18 to TRBJ2-7, with 12 bases aligning to TRBD1. Germline values: CDR1 KGHSH, CDR2 LQKENI. The CDR3 runs 14 residues. Trimming took 3 bases from V and 5 from J; bases not matched to a gene: 2. CDR3 region: CASSPGQGAHEQYF. The CDR3 DNA sequence: TGTGCCAGCTCACCGGGACAGGGGGCCCACGAGCAGTACTTC.

This clone appeared once. The V and J genes are TRBV9 and TRBJ2-1; no definite D call. Trimming removed 0 bases from V and 8 bases from J, with 12 bases in between. There are 14 residues in the CDR3. CDR1 is SGDLS and CDR2 is YYNGEE in the germline V gene. The CDR3 spells CASSVAEVVDEQFF. For the CDR3, the DNA is TGTGCCAGCAGCGTAGCTGAAGTCGTAGATGAGCAGTTCTTC.

The chain recombines TRBV5-1 with TRBJ1-2; D may be TRBD1 (5 bases). The germline V and J ends were trimmed by 4 bases and 8 bases, with 18 bases remaining between them. The CDR3 length is 14 residues. Germline values: CDR1 SGHRS, CDR2 YFSETQ. The CDR3 protein is CASSRDVGSGGYTF. DNA of the CDR3: TGCGCCAGCAGCCGGGACGTCGGGAGCGGGGGCTACACCTTC. Full variable domain (outside the CDR3, taken from reference TRBV5-1 and TRBJ1-2): KAGVTQTPRYLIKTRGQQVTLSCSPISGHRSVSWYQQTPGQGLQFLFEYFSETQRNKGNFPGRFSGRQFSNSRSEMNVSTLELGDSALYLCASSRDVGSGGYTFGSGTRLTVV.

The rearrangement joins TRBV9 to TRBJ2-1, with 8 nucleotides matching TRBD2. Trimming removed 4 bases from V and 3 bases from J; junction bases left unmatched: 3. Germline loops: CDR1 SGDLS, CDR2 YYNGEE. CDR3 length: 14 residues. CDR3 bases: TGTGCCAGCAGCCCGAGCGGGGGCTACAATGAGCAGTTCTTC. It specifies CASSPSGGYNEQFF.

The CDR3 coding sequence is TGTGCCAGCAGTGAATGGGGCGGGGGCTACAATGAGCAGTTCTTC. Residues: CASSEWGGGYNEQFF. This chain joins TRBV6-1 and TRBJ2-1; 7 bases match TRBD2. J was trimmed by 3 bases and V by 2 bases; bases with no gene match: 4. The V gene's germline CDR1 is MNHNS and CDR2 SASEGT. This CDR3 is 15 amino acids long.

V usage is TRBV11-2 and J usage is TRBJ2-5, with TRBD2 matching over 10 bases. The CDR3 spans 16 residues. Per the germline V gene, CDR1 is SGHAT and CDR2 is FQNNGV. Trimming at V came to 5 bases and at J to 3 bases, leaving 9 bases not matched to a gene. DNA for the CDR3: TGTGCCAGCAGCCCGGCTAGCGGGGGACCTAAAGAGACCCAGTACTTC. The encoded protein is CASSPASGGPKETQYF.

V and J are TRBV9 and TRBJ2-3; the D is unclear. CDR3 length: 13 amino acids. From germline, CDR1 is SGDLS and CDR2 YYNGEE. Trimming pared 4 bases from V and 0 bases from J, leaving 6 bases between. In DNA, the CDR3 is TGTGCCAGCAGCATCCTCAGCACAGATACGCAGTATTTT. It codes for CASSILSTDTQYF.

V gene TRBV27 combines with J gene TRBJ2-7; no firm D call. From germline, CDR1 is MNHEY and CDR2 SMNVEV (reference sequence). CDR3 length equals 11 residues. Trimming removed 7 bases at V and 3 bases at J, with 7 bases between. CDR3 sequence: CASTFGYEQYF. CDR3 sequence (DNA): TGTGCCAGCACCTTCGGCTACGAGCAGTACTTC.

CDR3 DNA sequence: TGCGCCAGGGGGCAGGGGGCTGGCACTGAAGCTTTCTTT. It is translated as CARGQGAGTEAFF. The V call is TRBV23-1, the J call TRBJ1-1; TRBD1 matches at 8 bases. TRBV23-1 is reported as an ORF; its role is uncertain. The CDR3 totals 13 residues. The V segment lost 9 bases and the J segment 4 bases; nucleotides outside the gene matches: 7.

This clone has only one observation. The V and J genes are TRBV19 and TRBJ1-1; tentatively, D is TRBD1 (5 bases). Germline CDR1 is LNHDA and CDR2 is SQIVND (reference sequence). Trimming stripped 1 base from V and 8 bases from J, with 11 bases between. The length of the CDR3 is 13 residues. In DNA form, the CDR3 reads TGTGCCAGTAGTATAGTGGTGACAGAAGAAGCTTTCTTT. It translates to CASSIVVTEEAFF.

The V gene is TRBV2, the J gene TRBJ1-6; 8 nucleotides agree with TRBD1. Germline trimming cut 7 bases from V and 0 bases from J; bases unmatched to any gene: 5. Germline V lookup: CDR1 SNHLY, CDR2 FYNNEI. The CDR3 covers 16 residues. This CDR3 is CASTEQGASYNSPLHF. CDR3 nucleotide sequence: TGTGCCAGCACCGAGCAGGGGGCCTCCTATAATTCACCCCTCCACTTT.

This sequence joins TRBV7-6 and TRBJ2-2, with TRBD1 identical over 10 bases. The CDR3 covers 14 residues. Per the germline V gene, CDR1 is SGHVS and CDR2 is FNYEAQ. V dropped 5 bases and J dropped 10; count of bases not matched to a gene: 7. Here the CDR3 DNA reads TGTGCCAGCAGCCAAGACAGGGGGCGCGAGGAGCTGTTTTTT. Encoded protein: CASSQDRGREELFF. Supplemented by reference TRBV7-6 and TRBJ2-2, the full variable domain reads GAGVSQSPRYKVTKRGQDVALRCDPISGHVSLYWYRQALGQGPEFLTYFNYEAQQDKSGLPNDRFSAERPEGSISTLTIQRTEQRDSAMYRCASSQDRGREELFFGEGSRLTVL.

The rearrangement joins TRBV7-6 to TRBJ2-7; 9 bases match TRBD2. Germline V lookup: CDR1 SGHVS, CDR2 FNYEAQ. V gave up 1 base and J gave up 2 bases; unmatched junction bases: 6. CDR3 length equals 16 residues. CDR3: CASSLGSGGSAYEQYF. DNA for the CDR3: TGTGCCAGCAGCTTAGGGAGCGGGGGGTCCGCCTACGAGCAGTACTTC.

The V and J genes are TRBV4-1 and TRBJ2-7, with a possible D match to TRBD2 (6 bases). This CDR3 is built from 15 residues. CDR1 and CDR2 (germline): MGHRA, YSYEKL. The germline V and J ends were trimmed by 1 base and 5 bases, with 15 bases remaining between them. CDR3 amino acids: CASSQAGDSPHEQYF. The CDR3 region has the DNA TGCGCCAGCAGCCAAGCCGGGGACTCCCCCCACGAGCAGTACTTC.

This chain uses TRBV27 with TRBJ1-5; 9 nucleotides agree with TRBD1. CDR1 is MNHEY, CDR2 SMNVEV, per germline (reference sequence). The CDR3 runs to 12 residues. The V segment lost 6 bases and the J segment 8 bases; nucleotides outside the gene matches: 2. The CDR3 loop reads CASRTGGEPQHF. DNA of the CDR3: TGTGCCAGCAGAACAGGGGGCGAGCCCCAGCATTTT.

This clone was picked up a small number of times. The chain uses TRBV9 and TRBJ1-3, with 9 bases fitting TRBD1. Trimming cost V 3 bases and J 11 bases; bases outside gene matches: 6. The CDR3 is 13 residues long. CDR1 is SGDLS and CDR2 is YYNGEE in the germline V gene. CDR3 residues: CASSGTGDGAIYF. The CDR3 DNA reads TGTGCCAGCAGCGGGACAGGGGATGGGGCCATATATTTT.

This chain joins TRBV2 and TRBJ2-1; D perhaps matches TRBD2 (5 bases). The germline V gene encodes CDR1 SNHLY and CDR2 FYNNEI. V gave up 11 bases and J gave up 1 base, with 12 bases separating them. This CDR3 is 13 amino acids long. The CDR3, as DNA: TGTGCCGTAAAAGGCGGGTCCTACAATGAGCAGTTCTTC. Translating it yields CAVKGGSYNEQFF. Combining the CDR3 with reference TRBV2 and TRBJ2-1 gives the whole variable domain EPEVTQTPSHQVTQMGQEVILRCVPISNHLYFYWYRQILGQKVEFLVSFYNNEISEKSEIFDDQFSVERPDGSNFTLKIRSTKLEDSAMYFCAVKGGSYNEQFFGPGTRLTVL.

This chain uses TRBV5-6 with TRBJ2-7; 9 nucleotides line up with TRBD2. Trimming at V came to 0 bases and at J to 3 bases, leaving 4 bases not matched to a gene. The CDR3 is made up of 15 amino acids. Germline V gene data show CDR1 as SGHDT and CDR2 as YYEEEE. The CDR3 is CASSLDSGGFYEQYF. The CDR3 DNA is TGTGCCAGCAGCTTGGATAGCGGGGGATTCTACGAGCAGTACTTC.

This clone appeared once. The chain has TRBV7-3 and TRBJ2-1; 11 nucleotides match TRBD2. Germline V lookup: CDR1 SGHTA, CDR2 FQGTGA. The CDR3 is made up of 13 amino acids. The V and J ends lost 5 bases and 9 bases, in that order; junction bases with no gene match: 3. The DNA of the CDR3 is TGTGCCAGCAGCCCCACTAGCGGGGGTGAGCAGTTCTTC. Encoded protein: CASSPTSGGEQFF. Complete variable domain (other parts from reference TRBV7-3 and TRBJ2-1): GAGVSQTPSNKVTEKGKYVELRCDPISGHTALYWYRQSLGQGPEFLIYFQGTGAADDSGLPNDRFFAVRPEGSVSTLKIQRTERGDSAVYLCASSPTSGGEQFFGPGTRLTVL.

The V call is TRBV13, the J call TRBJ2-1, with D perhaps matching TRBD1 (6 bases). Looked up from germline, CDR1 is PRHDT and CDR2 is FYEKMQ (reference sequence). The CDR3 covers 15 residues. Trimming took off 4 bases at V and 10 bases at J, with 20 bases between the two ends. The CDR3 is CASSSQPETRGEQFF. CDR3 sequence (DNA): TGTGCCAGCAGCTCCCAACCCGAAACAAGGGGGGAGCAGTTCTTC.

The chain joins TRBV7-9 to TRBJ2-1, with D possibly matching TRBD1 (6 bases). There are 12 residues in the CDR3. CDR1 is SEHNR and CDR2 is FQNEAQ in the germline V gene (reference sequence). Trimming removed 5 bases at V and 9 bases at J, with 11 bases between. CDR3 coding DNA: TGTGCCAGCAGCAGCCCGACAGGTGAGCAGTTCTTC. It specifies CASSSPTGEQFF.

This chain connects TRBV5-4 to TRBJ2-7, with D possibly matching TRBD1 (6 bases). In germline, CDR1 is SGHNT, CDR2 YYREEE (reference sequence). This CDR3 is built from 15 residues. V was shortened by 2 bases and J by 3 bases, with 15 bases between the two germline ends. The CDR3 nucleotides are TGTGCCAGCAGCTTATCCCCCGACAGGATCTACGAGCAGTACTTC. It encodes CASSLSPDRIYEQYF. Complete variable domain (other parts from reference TRBV5-4 and TRBJ2-7): ETGVTQSPTHLIKTRGQQVTLRCSSQSGHNTVSWYQQALGQGPQFIFQYYREEENGRGNFPPRFSGLQFPNYSSELNVNALELDDSALYLCASSLSPDRIYEQYFGPGTRLTVT.

V usage is TRBV9 and J usage is TRBJ2-7, with D possibly being TRBD1 (6 bases). Trimming shortened V by 0 bases and J by 2 bases, and 12 bases separated the two germline ends. The germline CDR1 and CDR2 sequences are SGDLS and YYNGEE. The CDR3 is 15 residues long. The CDR3 sequence: CASSVGGKGAYEQYF. The CDR3 DNA sequence: TGTGCCAGCAGCGTAGGGGGGAAGGGGGCCTACGAGCAGTACTTC.

The V and J genes are TRBV15 and TRBJ1-2, with D possibly being TRBD1 (5 bases). The CDR3 loop spans 16 amino acids. Looked up from germline, CDR1 is LNHNV and CDR2 is YYDKDF (reference sequence). V was clipped by 5 bases and J by 5 bases, with 21 bases between them. This chain's CDR3 is CATSGGGQDRTYGYTF. The CDR3 coding sequence is TGTGCCACCAGCGGGGGAGGGCAGGATAGGACTTATGGCTACACCTTC.